These 20 T cell receptor beta chains were sequenced from one sample in a study of blood T cell repertoires in COVID-19 (TCRdb year 2020). The library was generated by the immunoSEQ multiplex PCR assay. TCRdb's version of the immuneACCESS table is confined to in-frame rearrangements and falls short of the full clone set. An unresolved V gene accounts for under half of the shortfall where checked; the remainder is of unknown origin. This sample lists 200,000 to 250,000 clones; about nine tenths were detected once. Together, the top ten hold around 5.9% of the sample. The sequencing input was peripheral blood. These receptors all come from a man in his 60s with acute or convalescent COVID-19.

V gene TRBV10-3 combines with J gene TRBJ1-2; weak D call: TRBD1 (5 bases). V lost 6 bases, J lost 6 bases, and 14 bases lay in between. The V gene's germline CDR1 is ENHRY and CDR2 SYGVKD. The CDR3 extends over 13 amino acids. The CDR3 is CAIRSRDGDGYTF. The CDR3 DNA reads TGTGCCATCAGAAGCAGGGATGGGGATGGCTACACCTTC.

V gene TRBV29-1 combines with J gene TRBJ2-1; TRBD2 matches 7 bases. Looked up from germline, CDR1 is SQVTM and CDR2 is ANQGSEA. The CDR3 extends over 14 amino acids. V dropped 5 bases and J dropped 3; count of bases not matched to a gene: 7. CDR3 sequence (DNA): TGCAGCGTTCAAAAAAGCGGGATCTACAATGAGCAGTTCTTC. Encoded protein: CSVQKSGIYNEQFF.

This clone was seen a single time. This chain uses TRBV24-1 with TRBJ1-5; D is perhaps TRBD1 (5 bases). This CDR3 region has 13 residues. The germline V gene encodes CDR1 KGHDR and CDR2 SFDVKD. V gave up 9 bases and J gave up 0 bases, with 8 bases separating them. The CDR3 region has the DNA TGTGCCACCGGACACGATAGCAATCAGCCCCAGCATTTT. Its protein is CATGHDSNQPQHF.

This clone was counted between two and nine times. The chain combines TRBV12-3 or TRBV12-4 with TRBJ2-3; 7 nucleotides agree with TRBD2. CDR3 size: 12 residues. The J segment lost 5 bases and the V segment lost 8 bases, leaving 4 bases of the junction unmatched. CDR3 sequence reads: CASGRAGDTQYF. In nucleotides, the CDR3 is TGTGCCAGCGGGAGGGCCGGAGATACGCAGTATTTT.

V usage is TRBV6-1 and J usage is TRBJ1-5; no firm D call. V shed 3 bases and J shed 6 bases, with 12 bases lying between them. Germline CDR1 and CDR2: MNHNS and SASEGT. CDR3 length: 14 residues. The CDR3 reads CASSELPGPQPQHF. CDR3 DNA: TGTGCCAGCAGTGAGTTGCCAGGCCCTCAGCCCCAGCATTTT.

This chain links TRBV28 with TRBJ1-2; TRBD1 matches at 11 bases. V lost 5 bases to trimming and J lost 7 bases; unmatched junction nucleotides: 6. Germline CDR1 is MDHEN and CDR2 is SYDVKM. This CDR3 comprises 14 residues. The CDR3 region is CASSQGQGALGYTF. The CDR3 DNA follows: TGTGCCAGCAGTCAAGGACAGGGGGCACTTGGCTACACCTTC.

The chain joins TRBV24-1 to TRBJ2-2, with TRBD1 identical over 7 bases. Germline values: CDR1 KGHDR, CDR2 SFDVKD. CDR3 length: 17 residues. The V and J ends lost 6 bases and 2 bases, in that order; junction bases with no gene match: 11. CDR3 region: CATSSKPGTANTGELFF. For the CDR3, the DNA is TGTGCCACCAGTAGCAAACCCGGGACAGCCAACACCGGGGAGCTGTTTTTT.

J is TRBJ2-1 and V is TRBV7-3; TRBD2 might be the D (5 bases). The germline V and J ends were trimmed by 2 bases and 4 bases, with 12 bases remaining between them. Germline CDR1 reads SGHTA; CDR2 reads FQGTGA. This CDR3 has 15 amino acids. CDR3 in DNA: TGTGCCAGCAGCTTAGTGAGGGCGGGTTACAATGAGCAGTTCTTC. Translated: CASSLVRAGYNEQFF.

The chain joins TRBV27 to TRBJ2-2; 9 nucleotides line up with TRBD1. V lost 7 bases and J lost 1; bases outside the gene matches: 10. Germline lookup yields CDR1 MNHEY and CDR2 SMNVEV (reference sequence). CDR3 length: 17 residues. The CDR3 bases are TGTGCCAGCAAACGGCAGGTGGGACAGGGGAACACCGGGGAGCTGTTTTTT. This encodes CASKRQVGQGNTGELFF.

The chain joins TRBV6-5 to TRBJ1-1, with 10 bases aligning to TRBD1. Germline CDR1 and CDR2: MNHEY and SVGAGI. V lost 6 bases, J lost 11 bases, and 12 bases stayed unmatched. The CDR3 spans 14 residues. CDR3 amino acids: CASSLERQGAAAFF. CDR3 nucleotide sequence: TGTGCCAGCAGCCTAGAAAGACAGGGGGCGGCGGCTTTCTTT.

The V call is TRBV15, the J call TRBJ2-6; TRBD1 matches 9 bases. The germline CDR1 and CDR2 sequences are LNHNV and YYDKDF (reference sequence). Trimming cost V 1 base and J 0 bases; bases outside gene matches: 10. CDR3 length equals 20 residues. CDR3 sequence reads: CATSRARTGTGYSGANVLTF. The CDR3, as DNA: TGTGCCACCAGCAGAGCCCGGACCGGGACAGGGTACTCTGGGGCCAACGTCCTGACTTTC.

The chain links TRBV6-5 to TRBJ2-7; a possible D gene is TRBD2 (5 bases). Trimming stripped 6 bases from V and 2 bases from J, with 14 bases between. Germline V lookup: CDR1 MNHEY, CDR2 SVGAGI. CDR3 length: 14 amino acids. The CDR3 reads CASRSPLGAYEQYF. CDR3 bases: TGTGCCAGCAGATCTCCACTAGGAGCCTACGAGCAGTACTTC.

This clone was seen repeatedly, ten times or more. The chain has TRBV6-6 and TRBJ2-7, with TRBD2 as a possible D gene (5 bases). V was clipped by 5 bases and J by 6 bases, with 11 bases between them. The CDR3 has 12 residues. Germline V gene data show CDR1 as MNHNY and CDR2 as SVGAGI (reference sequence). Here the CDR3 DNA reads TGTGCCAGCAGTCGGCCCCGGGGCGAGCAGTACTTC. Translation: CASSRPRGEQYF.

V usage is TRBV6-6 and J usage is TRBJ2-7, with 10 bases matching TRBD2. V lost 5 bases to trimming and J lost 2 bases; unmatched junction nucleotides: 9. The CDR3 sequence is 16 residues long. Germline-derived CDR1 and CDR2 are MNHNY and SVGAGI (reference sequence). The CDR3 region has the DNA TGTGCCAGCAGTAACCTCTTAGCGGGAGGCCCCTACGAGCAGTACTTC. Translated: CASSNLLAGGPYEQYF.

V is TRBV5-5 and J is TRBJ2-5; D possibly corresponds to TRBD1 (5 bases). The V end was cut by 0 bases, the J end by 5 bases, with 11 bases between. Germline V lookup: CDR1 SGHKS, CDR2 YYEKEE (reference sequence). The CDR3 has 14 residues. The DNA of the CDR3 is TGTGCCAGCAGCTTGGTTCAGGGCGGCGAGACCCAGTACTTC. It specifies CASSLVQGGETQYF.

V usage is TRBV7-2 and J usage is TRBJ2-7, with D tentatively TRBD1 (6 bases). Trimming took 4 bases from V and 6 from J, leaving 13 bases between them. Germline V gives CDR1 SGHTA, CDR2 FQGNSA. The CDR3 totals 13 residues. The CDR3, as DNA: TGTGCCAGCAGCTCCAGACAGGATAGCGAGCAGTACTTC. This gives the protein CASSSRQDSEQYF.

This chain joins TRBV11-3 and TRBJ2-7; TRBD2 agrees at 13 bases. V lost 1 base and J lost 1; bases outside the gene matches: 1. The CDR3 length is 16 residues. Per the germline V gene, CDR1 is SGHNT and CDR2 is YENEEA. The CDR3 here is CASSLGLAGGSYEQYF. The CDR3 DNA sequence: TGTGCCAGCAGCTTAGGACTAGCGGGAGGTTCCTACGAGCAGTACTTC. Looking up the rest from reference TRBV11-3 and TRBJ2-7 gives the full variable domain: EAGVVQSPRYKIIEKKQPVAFWCNPISGHNTLYWYLQNLGQGPELLIRYENEEAVDDSQLPKDRFSAERLKGVDSTLKIQPAELGDSAVYLCASSLGLAGGSYEQYFGPGTRLTVT.

This clone was found once. The J gene is TRBJ1-4, the V gene TRBV6-1; weak D call: TRBD1 (5 bases). The ends were cut back, 6 bases at V and 6 bases at J, with 17 bases in the middle. This CDR3 contains 15 residues. Per germline, CDR1 MNHNS and CDR2 SASEGT. The CDR3 region has the DNA TGTGCCAGCAGCCAAAGGTGGGGCACGGATGAAAAACTGTTTTTT. Amino acid sequence: CASSQRWGTDEKLFF.

The rearrangement uses TRBV4-3 and TRBJ1-2, with TRBD1 matching over 9 bases. CDR3 length: 14 amino acids. Germline loops: CDR1 LGHNA, CDR2 YSLEER. The junction had 3 bases not matched to a gene; V was cut back by 1 base and J by 6 bases. CDR3 DNA: TGCGCCAGCAGCCAAGCCGGGACAGGGAATGGCTACACCTTC. This sequence encodes CASSQAGTGNGYTF.

The J gene is TRBJ2-7, the V gene TRBV7-6; D might be TRBD1 (5 bases). Germline V gene lookup returns CDR1 SGHVS and CDR2 FNYEAQ. The CDR3 length is 13 residues. Trimming shortened V by 4 bases and J by 3 bases, and 10 bases separated the two germline ends. CDR3 sequence (DNA): TGTGCCAGCAGCTCCGCCCAGGGCTACGAGCAGTACTTC. Translation gives CASSSAQGYEQYF.